A selection of T cell receptor beta chains follows, all from one sample in a study of CD8 T cells in ankylosing spondylitis. MiXCR, run by TCRdb on the 5' RACE reads, gives a single entry per CDR3 protein. The table records 200,000 or so distinct CDR3 sequences, approximately 13% of them present only once. What was sequenced was blood, either unsorted or a sorted T cell fraction (not recorded which). The origin of the receptors is a female donor with ankylosing spondylitis or in good health (not recorded which). CDR3s include the opening cysteine and the closing phenylalanine or tryptophan. D genes are given only for firm matches. Clone size, where shown, is once, few, many, or a class for clones that have expanded.

d_call: -
v_call: TRBV28
j_call: TRBJ2-1
clone_size: many
cdr3_aa: CASTLGSNYNEQFF
cdr3_nt: TGTGCCAGCACCTTGGGCTCCAACTACAATGAGCAGTTCTTC

d_call: -
v_call: TRBV7-2
j_call: TRBJ2-5
clone_size: many
cdr3_aa: CASSLGRGAGQETQYF
cdr3_nt: TGTGCCAGCAGCTTAGGCCGCGGGGCGGGGCAAGAGACCCAGTACTTC

d_call: TRBD2
v_call: TRBV5-1
j_call: TRBJ2-7
clone_size: many
cdr3_aa: CASSPAGGPYEQYF
cdr3_nt: TGCGCCAGCAGCCCGGCGGGAGGGCCTTACGAGCAGTACTTC

d_call: -
v_call: TRBV7-2
j_call: TRBJ2-7
clone_size: many
cdr3_aa: CASSLSTYEQYF
cdr3_nt: TGTGCCAGCAGCCTTTCTACCTACGAGCAGTACTTC

d_call: -
v_call: TRBV6-5
j_call: TRBJ2-1
clone_size: many
cdr3_aa: CASSYEAGYNEQFF
cdr3_nt: TGTGCCAGCAGTTATGAGGCGGGGTACAATGAGCAGTTCTTC

d_call: TRBD1
v_call: TRBV6-1
j_call: TRBJ2-1
clone_size: many
cdr3_aa: CASGQGALSGEQFF
cdr3_nt: TGTGCCAGCGGTCAGGGGGCCCTCTCTGGGGAGCAGTTCTTC

d_call: TRBD2
v_call: TRBV20-1
j_call: TRBJ2-1
clone_size: many
cdr3_aa: CSATKGLAGVLNEQFF
cdr3_nt: TGCAGTGCGACGAAAGGACTAGCGGGAGTCCTTAATGAGCAGTTCTTC

d_call: -
v_call: TRBV29-1
j_call: TRBJ2-7
clone_size: -
cdr3_aa: CSVGETQGEQYF
cdr3_nt: TGCAGCGTTGGGGAAACCCAGGGCGAGCAGTACTTC

d_call: -
v_call: TRBV18
j_call: TRBJ2-5
clone_size: -
cdr3_aa: CASQLVSQETQYF
cdr3_nt: TGTGCCAGCCAGCTAGTCAGCCAAGAGACCCAGTACTTC

d_call: TRBD2
v_call: TRBV20-1
j_call: TRBJ2-1
clone_size: -
cdr3_aa: CCARDSGSGSSYNEQFF
cdr3_nt: TGCTGTGCTAGAGATTCGGGTAGCGGGAGTAGCTACAATGAGCAGTTCTTC

d_call: TRBD2
v_call: TRBV27
j_call: TRBJ2-1
clone_size: many
cdr3_aa: CASSLAGVMNEQFF
cdr3_nt: TGTGCCAGCAGTCTAGCGGGAGTTATGAATGAGCAGTTCTTC

d_call: -
v_call: TRBV30
j_call: TRBJ2-3
clone_size: -
cdr3_aa: CAWRRGGATDTQYF
cdr3_nt: TGTGCCTGGAGGAGAGGCGGGGCCACAGATACGCAGTATTTT

d_call: -
v_call: TRBV5-1
j_call: TRBJ2-2
clone_size: few
cdr3_aa: CASSPGVMRTGELFF
cdr3_nt: TGCGCCAGCAGCCCCGGGGTAATGCGTACCGGGGAGCTGTTTTTT

d_call: -
v_call: TRBV20-1
j_call: TRBJ1-2
clone_size: -
cdr3_aa: CSAREASWGGYTF
cdr3_nt: TGCAGTGCTAGAGAAGCCTCGTGGGGTGGCTACACCTTC

d_call: -
v_call: TRBV20-1
j_call: TRBJ2-7
clone_size: many
cdr3_aa: CSKLGQRYEQYF
cdr3_nt: TGCAGTAAACTTGGACAGCGCTACGAGCAGTACTTC

d_call: -
v_call: TRBV7-3
j_call: TRBJ2-1
clone_size: few
cdr3_aa: CASSLKLARDHEQFF
cdr3_nt: TGTGCCAGCAGCTTAAAACTAGCTAGGGACCATGAGCAGTTCTTC

d_call: -
v_call: TRBV5-5
j_call: TRBJ2-7
clone_size: -
cdr3_aa: CASTQAAGRLYEQYF
cdr3_nt: TGTGCCAGCACCCAAGCGGCGGGCAGGCTATACGAGCAGTACTTC

d_call: -
v_call: TRBV12-5
j_call: TRBJ2-1
clone_size: many
cdr3_aa: CASAYSRDYNEQFF
cdr3_nt: TGTGCTAGTGCCTATAGCCGGGATTACAATGAGCAGTTCTTC

d_call: TRBD1
v_call: TRBV19
j_call: TRBJ2-1
clone_size: many
cdr3_aa: CASTPRDRGSHEQFF
cdr3_nt: TGTGCCAGTACCCCACGGGACAGGGGCAGTCATGAGCAGTTCTTC

d_call: TRBD1
v_call: TRBV7-2
j_call: TRBJ1-1
clone_size: many
cdr3_aa: CASSLVVTGPLAEAFF
cdr3_nt: TGTGCCAGCAGCTTAGTGGTGACAGGGCCCCTCGCTGAAGCTTTCTTT

d_call: -
v_call: TRBV27
j_call: TRBJ2-1
clone_size: many
cdr3_aa: CAISRGSVYNEQFF
cdr3_nt: TGTGCCATCAGTCGGGGAAGTGTCTACAATGAGCAGTTCTTC

d_call: TRBD1
v_call: TRBV27
j_call: TRBJ1-2
clone_size: few
cdr3_aa: CASSSRGPYGYTF
cdr3_nt: TGTGCCAGCAGTTCCAGGGGGCCCTATGGCTACACCTTC

d_call: TRBD1
v_call: TRBV28
j_call: TRBJ1-2
clone_size: -
cdr3_aa: CASSLVSQGGNTF
cdr3_nt: TGTGCCAGCAGTCTCGTCTCACAGGGGGGTAACACCTTC

d_call: -
v_call: TRBV7-9
j_call: TRBJ2-3
clone_size: many
cdr3_aa: CASSLVESSGYTDTQYF
cdr3_nt: TGTGCCAGCAGCTTAGTTGAGAGTTCCGGCTACACAGATACGCAGTATTTT

d_call: -
v_call: TRBV12-3/TRBV12-4
j_call: TRBJ1-1
clone_size: few
cdr3_aa: CASTPLSMNTEAFF
cdr3_nt: TGTGCCAGCACCCCCCTGAGCATGAACACTGAAGCTTTCTTT

d_call: -
v_call: TRBV4-3
j_call: TRBJ2-1
clone_size: many
cdr3_aa: CASSQELADSYNEQFF
cdr3_nt: TGCGCCAGCAGCCAAGAGTTAGCAGACTCCTACAATGAGCAGTTCTTC

d_call: -
v_call: TRBV7-2
j_call: TRBJ2-1
clone_size: -
cdr3_aa: CASSLGTPVNEQFF
cdr3_nt: TGTGCCAGCAGCCTCGGGACACCCGTTAATGAGCAGTTCTTC

d_call: -
v_call: TRBV24-1
j_call: TRBJ2-3
clone_size: few
cdr3_aa: CATSDPPSGVDTQYF
cdr3_nt: TGTGCCACCAGTGACCCCCCCTCCGGAGTGGATACGCAGTATTTT

d_call: -
v_call: TRBV29-1
j_call: TRBJ2-3
clone_size: many
cdr3_aa: CSVTVGDTQYF
cdr3_nt: TGCAGCGTCACCGTTGGCGATACGCAGTATTTT

d_call: -
v_call: TRBV12-3/TRBV12-4
j_call: TRBJ2-3
clone_size: many
cdr3_aa: CASSKQQNTQYF
cdr3_nt: TGTGCCAGCAGTAAACAGCAAAATACGCAGTATTTT

d_call: -
v_call: TRBV20-1
j_call: TRBJ1-3
clone_size: many
cdr3_aa: CSAKGRGNTIYF
cdr3_nt: TGCAGTGCTAAAGGACGCGGAAACACCATATATTTT

d_call: -
v_call: TRBV20-1
j_call: TRBJ2-1
clone_size: few
cdr3_aa: CSASDPGQNSYNEQFF
cdr3_nt: TGCAGTGCTAGTGATCCTGGACAGAATTCCTACAATGAGCAGTTCTTC

d_call: -
v_call: TRBV7-9
j_call: TRBJ2-7
clone_size: many
cdr3_aa: CASAGTQTYEQYF
cdr3_nt: TGTGCCAGCGCCGGGACACAGACCTACGAGCAGTACTTC

d_call: TRBD1
v_call: TRBV24-1
j_call: TRBJ2-3
clone_size: many
cdr3_aa: CATSDSRDRVGRRYTDTQYF
cdr3_nt: TGTGCCACCAGTGATTCCCGGGACAGGGTCGGGCGTCGCTACACAGATACGCAGTATTTT

d_call: -
v_call: TRBV6-1
j_call: TRBJ1-6
clone_size: many
cdr3_aa: CASSTGVRNSPLHF
cdr3_nt: TGTGCCAGCAGTACGGGGGTTAGGAATTCACCCCTCCACTTT

d_call: TRBD1
v_call: TRBV20-1
j_call: TRBJ1-5
clone_size: many
cdr3_aa: CSAGTGYLQPQHF
cdr3_nt: TGCAGTGCTGGGACAGGGTATCTTCAGCCCCAGCATTTT

d_call: -
v_call: TRBV27
j_call: TRBJ1-1
clone_size: few
cdr3_aa: CASSLGGGMNTEAFF
cdr3_nt: TGTGCCAGCAGTTTAGGGGGGGGCATGAACACTGAAGCTTTCTTT

d_call: TRBD2
v_call: TRBV5-1
j_call: TRBJ2-3
clone_size: few
cdr3_aa: CASTLGRPTDTQYF
cdr3_nt: TGCGCCAGCACCCTCGGGAGGCCCACAGATACGCAGTATTTT

d_call: TRBD2
v_call: TRBV4-3
j_call: TRBJ2-1
clone_size: many
cdr3_aa: CASSQRTSGRYNEQFF
cdr3_nt: TGCGCCAGCAGCCAACGGACTAGCGGGAGGTACAATGAGCAGTTCTTC

d_call: -
v_call: TRBV7-2
j_call: TRBJ1-4
clone_size: few
cdr3_aa: CASSLEVSTNEKLFF
cdr3_nt: TGTGCCAGCAGCTTAGAGGTTTCAACTAATGAAAAACTGTTTTTT

d_call: -
v_call: TRBV4-1
j_call: TRBJ2-1
clone_size: few
cdr3_aa: CASSQDPRGHSYNEQFF
cdr3_nt: TGCGCCAGCAGCCAAGACCCCCGGGGCCATTCCTACAATGAGCAGTTCTTC

d_call: -
v_call: TRBV5-1
j_call: TRBJ1-1
clone_size: few
cdr3_aa: CASSLEGRTEAFF
cdr3_nt: TGCGCCAGCAGCTTGGAGGGTCGAACTGAAGCTTTCTTT

d_call: TRBD1
v_call: TRBV28
j_call: TRBJ2-7
clone_size: -
cdr3_aa: CASSWDSSYEQYF
cdr3_nt: TGTGCCAGCAGTTGGGACAGCTCCTACGAGCAGTACTTC

d_call: TRBD2
v_call: TRBV20-1
j_call: TRBJ2-1
clone_size: many
cdr3_aa: CSAREGTSGKRARYNEQFF
cdr3_nt: TGCAGTGCTAGAGAGGGGACTAGCGGGAAGAGGGCCAGGTACAATGAGCAGTTCTTC

d_call: -
v_call: TRBV29-1
j_call: TRBJ2-5
clone_size: -
cdr3_aa: CSVEVQETQYF
cdr3_nt: TGCAGCGTTGAAGTGCAAGAGACCCAGTACTTC

d_call: TRBD1
v_call: TRBV29-1
j_call: TRBJ2-5
clone_size: few
cdr3_aa: CSVGQGNRETQYF
cdr3_nt: TGCAGCGTCGGACAGGGCAATCGAGAGACCCAGTACTTC